This section outlines one T cell receptor (beta chain) sequence together with its context. This specimen comes from a study of blood T cell repertoires in COVID-19. In the study overall: T cells, B-cell-depleted T cells, or PBMCs supplied cDNA or gDNA.

Clones were read by immunoSEQ multiplex PCR, and TCRdb kept only the in-frame ones, dropping some. The sample has roughly 180,000 clones; around 83% are singletons. CDR3 length equals 14 residues. Looked up from germline, CDR1 is SEHNR and CDR2 is FQNEAQ (reference sequence). The V segment lost 6 bases and the J segment 14 bases; nucleotides outside the gene matches: 18. V is TRBV7-9 and J is TRBJ1-2; 7 bases are shared with TRBD1. Sequencing was done on a sample of peripheral blood. This sequence originates from a woman aged 55-70 years with acute or convalescent COVID-19. For the CDR3, the DNA is TGTGCCAGCAGTCCAAGCAGGACAGGACGTACTAAGACCTTC. It specifies CASSPSRTGRTKTF.